Given below is one TCR beta chain in context. Its specificity is unknown. The CDR3 is 14 amino acids. V lost 4 bases to trimming and J lost 4 bases, with 13 bases between them. Germline CDR1 KGHSY, CDR2 FQNENV. This sample was taken from a study of T cell responses to AZD1222 COVID-19 vaccine. Study-level findings and limits: Spike-specific TCR breadth and depth rose after two AZD1222 doses. Sampled repertoires all dated from after the peak T cell response.

Some clones are missing from TCRdb's copy, which holds only in-frame ones; the method was immunoSEQ multiplex PCR. Counted here are approximately 88,000 clones, about 89% occurring once; the ten biggest clones make up roughly 5.1%. This chain joins TRBV16 and TRBJ1-2; no definite D call. Sequenced material: peripheral blood, taken 28 days after the second AZD1222 dose. This TCR derives from an adult who received the AZD1222 COVID-19 vaccine. The CDR3 loop reads CASSPAGGIYGYTF. In DNA, the CDR3 is TGTGCCAGCAGCCCTGCGGGAGGGATCTATGGCTACACCTTC.